This T cell receptor beta chain was found in a study of metastatic and nonmetastatic thyroid tumors (TCRdb year 2020). Some background on the complete study: For patients with malignant and with benign thyroid disease, the researchers compared repertoires between peripheral blood samples and tumor or nodule tissue samples. Study-level results and caveats: In both blood and tumor samples, malignant tumors were reported to have significantly higher TCR beta diversity than benign nodules.

This clone appeared many times. Its antigen remains unidentified. Base quality data are lacking; no much larger clone is found one base away. No treatment had been received by any patient before thyroid surgery. The study retrospectively analysed patient clinical samples collected from about 2012 to 2018 using T-cell receptor beta sequencing. Libraries were made using PCR. For sequencing, an Illumina HiSeq 4000 was employed. High-throughput sequencing was used to profile the CDR3 region of the TCR beta-chain in every patient. The published analysis was carried out like this. A classifier to discriminate distant-metastatic papillary thyroid cancer patients was built from CDR3 differences across clinicopathological groups. The Shannon index was used to measure repertoire diversity, and the Morisita-Horn index was used to measure how similar tumor and blood repertoires were. TCRdb passed the public sequencing reads through fastp at Q25 and MiXCR, retaining productive beta sequences. The V and J calls and clone size come from TCRdb's table, not from the authors' own analysis. The sample table lists under 30,000 clones, about 25% of them with a count of one. The top ten clones comprise approximately 2.4% of the sample.

The V and J ends are trimmed by 0 bases and 6 bases, leaving 16 bases between them. The CDR3 contains 16 residues, cysteine and phenylalanine counted. Of the read, only the CDR3 DNA is kept; its 48 bases are in frame from base 1. CDR1 and CDR2, per the germline V gene, are SGHRS and YFSETQ. Material for sequencing was blood. This sequence was found in a female donor with papillary thyroid cancer or a benign thyroid nodule (not recorded which). Some clones in this sample may be carry-over from other donors' samples. The rearranged chain carries TRBV5-1 and TRBJ2-1; D gene: possibly TRBD2, on 6 matching bases. The nucleotide sequence is given as TGCGCCAGCAGCTTGGATTGGGACTCCCAGCCCAATGAGCAGTTCTTC. Its protein product is CASSLDWDSQPNEQFF. Reference TRBV5-1 and TRBJ2-1 genes cover what lies past the CDR3, so the full variable domain is KAGVTQTPRYLIKTRGQQVTLSCSPISGHRSVSWYQQTPGQGLQFLFEYFSETQRNKGNFPGRFSGRQFSNSRSEMNVSTLELGDSALYLCASSLDWDSQPNEQFFGPGTRLTVL.